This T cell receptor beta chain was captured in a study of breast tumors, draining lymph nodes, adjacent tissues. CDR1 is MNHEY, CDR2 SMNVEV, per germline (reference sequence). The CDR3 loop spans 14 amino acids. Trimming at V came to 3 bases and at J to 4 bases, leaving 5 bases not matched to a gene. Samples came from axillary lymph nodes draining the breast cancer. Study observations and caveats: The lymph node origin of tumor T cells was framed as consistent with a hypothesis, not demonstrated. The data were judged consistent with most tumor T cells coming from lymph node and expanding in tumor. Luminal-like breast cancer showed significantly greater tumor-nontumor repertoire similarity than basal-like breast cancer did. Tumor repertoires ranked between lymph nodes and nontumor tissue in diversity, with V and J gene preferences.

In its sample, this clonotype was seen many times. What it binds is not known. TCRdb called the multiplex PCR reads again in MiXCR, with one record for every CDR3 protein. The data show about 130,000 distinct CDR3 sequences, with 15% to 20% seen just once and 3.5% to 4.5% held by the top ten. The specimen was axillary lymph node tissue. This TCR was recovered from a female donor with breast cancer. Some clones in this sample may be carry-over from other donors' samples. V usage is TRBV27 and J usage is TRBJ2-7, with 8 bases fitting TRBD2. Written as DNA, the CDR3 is TGTGCCAGCAGTTTTAAGCGGGGGAGTTACGAGCAGTACTTC. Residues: CASSFKRGSYEQYF.